This TCR beta chain was identified during a study of T cells expressing NK-cell markers. Across the whole study: Eight donors were sequenced, seven testing HCMV-seropositive and one testing seronegative. Study-wide points: Of the CD8+ T cell pool in about 6 donors, roughly 1.0-7.5% was accounted for by dominant NKG2C+ clonotypes.

A 5'RACE template switching approach incorporating UMIs was used to make TCR beta cDNA. With the 5' RACE reads reprocessed, TCRdb shows one record per CDR3 protein and no DNA. This sample's table reports about 160,000 distinct CDR3 sequences. The CDR3 is 13 amino acids. CDR1 SQVTM and CDR2 ANQGSEA come from the germline V gene. In the case of this clonotype: Its antigen is not known.

The rearrangement joins TRBV29-1 to TRBJ2-7. What was sequenced was blood T cells: a sorted CD56 or NKG2C T cell subset, CD4+ or CD8+ T cells, or bulk PBMC T cells (not recorded which). The sequence derives from a woman aged 18 to 75 in good health. CDR3 region: CSVEFDTSYEQYF.